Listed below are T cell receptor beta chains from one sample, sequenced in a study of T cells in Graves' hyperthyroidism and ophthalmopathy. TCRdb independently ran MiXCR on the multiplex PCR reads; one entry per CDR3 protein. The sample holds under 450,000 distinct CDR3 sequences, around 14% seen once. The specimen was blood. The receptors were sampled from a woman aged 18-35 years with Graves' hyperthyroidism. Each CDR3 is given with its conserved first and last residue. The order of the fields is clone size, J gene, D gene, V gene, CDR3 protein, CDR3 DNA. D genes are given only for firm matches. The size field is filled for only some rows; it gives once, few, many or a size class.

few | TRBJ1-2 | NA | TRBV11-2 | CASSLSDSRNYGYTF | TGTGCCAGCAGCTTATCGGACAGCCGTAACTATGGCTACACCTTC
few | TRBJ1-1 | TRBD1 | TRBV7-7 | CASSLKGTECPEAFF | TGTGCTAGCAGCTTGAAAGGGACAGAATGTCCTGAAGCTTTCTTT
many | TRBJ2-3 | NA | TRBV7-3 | CASSLDSRTYTQYF | TGTGCCAGCAGCTTAGACAGTCGGACCTATACGCAGTATTTT
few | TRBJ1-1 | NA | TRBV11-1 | CASRRGVGRGFTEAFF | TGTGCCAGCAGACGCGGGGTAGGGCGTGGGTTCACTGAAGCTTTCTTT
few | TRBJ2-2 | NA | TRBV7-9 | CASSLIAGATGELFF | TGTGCCAGCAGCTTAATCGCAGGGGCTACCGGGGAGCTGTTTTTT
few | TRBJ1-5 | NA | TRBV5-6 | CASSSRASGQPQHF | TGTGCCAGCAGCTCCAGGGCTTCGGGTCAGCCCCAGCATTTT
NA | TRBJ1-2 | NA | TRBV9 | CASSEGGYGAGGYTF | TGTGCCAGCAGCGAGGGCGGGTACGGCGCGGGGGGCTACACCTTC
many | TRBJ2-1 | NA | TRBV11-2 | CASSSVRGARNEQFF | TGTGCCAGCAGCTCTGTGAGGGGGGCGCGAAATGAGCAGTTCTTC
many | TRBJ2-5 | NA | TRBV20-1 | CSAPLQTGYQETQYF | TGCAGTGCCCCCCTGCAAACGGGGTACCAAGAGACCCAGTACTTC
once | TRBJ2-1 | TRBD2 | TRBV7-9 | CASSLGVAGGPHEQFF | TGTGCCAGCAGCTTAGGAGTAGCGGGAGGGCCCCATGAGCAGTTCTTC
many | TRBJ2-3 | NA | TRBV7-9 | CASGRVSDTQYF | TGTGCCAGCGGCAGGGTGTCAGATACGCAGTATTTT
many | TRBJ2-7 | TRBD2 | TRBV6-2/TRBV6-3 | CASSYSLAGSYEQYF | TGTGCCAGCAGTTACTCGTTAGCGGGATCCTACGAGCAGTACTTC
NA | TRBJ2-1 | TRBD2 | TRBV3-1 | CASSQGSLAGEEFF | TGTGCCAGCAGCCAAGGGTCCCTAGCGGGAGAAGAGTTCTTC
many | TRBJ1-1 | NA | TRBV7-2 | CASSSRPQGNTEAFF | TGTGCCAGCAGCTCACGCCCTCAGGGGAACACTGAAGCTTTCTTT
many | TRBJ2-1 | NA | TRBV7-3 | CASSQQGSDEQFF | TGTGCCAGCAGCCAACAGGGTAGCGATGAGCAGTTCTTC
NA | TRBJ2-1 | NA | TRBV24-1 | CATSDLQGGSYNEQFF | TGTGCCACCAGTGACTTACAGGGGGGGTCCTACAATGAGCAGTTCTTC
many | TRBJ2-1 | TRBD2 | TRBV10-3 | CAISEPPAGEVNEQFF | TGTGCCATCAGTGAGCCCCCGGCGGGGGAGGTCAATGAGCAGTTCTTC
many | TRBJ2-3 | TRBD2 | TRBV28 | CASSSGTSGPDTQYF | TGTGCCAGCAGCTCCGGGACTAGCGGTCCAGATACGCAGTATTTT
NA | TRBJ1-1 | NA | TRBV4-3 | CASSQASGREAFF | TGCGCCAGCAGCCAAGCTTCAGGACGTGAAGCTTTCTTT
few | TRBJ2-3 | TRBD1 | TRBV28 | CAIIRDRVTDTQYF | TGTGCCATCATCCGGGACAGGGTCACAGATACGCAGTATTTT